This is a list of T cell receptor beta chains from one sample in a study of shared clonotypes between healthy human individuals. Method: immunoSEQ multiplex PCR; TCRdb's copy keeps in-frame clones and lacks some. The sample carries fewer than 800,000 clones, roughly nine tenths recorded once. The sequenced sample consisted of naive CD8+ T cells sorted from blood. The source of these receptors is a young man in good health. CDR3s include the opening cysteine and the closing phenylalanine or tryptophan. The order of the fields is V gene, clone size, CDR3 length, D gene, J gene, CDR3 protein, CDR3 DNA. D genes are given only for firm matches. Clone size appears in some rows only: once, few, many, or a class for an expanded clone.

TRBV4-1	NA	15	NA	TRBJ2-7	CASSQVGGSSYEQYF	TGCGCCAGCAGCCAAGTGGGGGGAAGCTCCTACGAGCAGTACTTC
TRBV28	NA	16	TRBD1	TRBJ1-2	CASSPRTGDWIDGYTF	TGTGCCAGCAGTCCCCGGACAGGGGATTGGATCGATGGCTACACCTTC
TRBV4-3	once	15	NA	TRBJ2-1	CASSHQRRSYNEQFF	TGCGCCAGCAGCCACCAGCGGAGGAGCTACAATGAGCAGTTCTTC
TRBV21-1	NA	15	NA	TRBJ2-4	CASSKWWEPKNIQYF	TGTGCCAGCAGCAAATGGTGGGAACCCAAAAACATTCAGTACTTC
TRBV5-6	NA	14	TRBD1	TRBJ1-1	CASSPGQTYTEAFF	TGTGCCAGCAGCCCGGGACAGACTTACACTGAAGCTTTCTTT
TRBV25-1	NA	13	NA	TRBJ2-5	CASSDQNQETQYF	TGTGCCAGCAGTGATCAGAACCAAGAGACCCAGTACTTC
TRBV6-1	NA	13	TRBD1	TRBJ2-7	CASDGQGLDEQYF	TGTGCCAGCGACGGACAGGGTCTGGACGAGCAGTACTTC
TRBV9	NA	17	TRBD2	TRBJ2-6	CASSEGLGSSGANVLTF	TGTGCCAGCAGCGAGGGACTAGGGAGCTCTGGGGCCAACGTCCTGACTTTC
TRBV5-1	NA	17	NA	TRBJ2-4	CASSLGLPENDKNIQYF	TGCGCCAGCAGCTTGGGGCTCCCGGAGAACGACAAAAACATTCAGTACTTC
TRBV6-5	NA	15	NA	TRBJ2-2	CASSYSEQYTGELFF	TGTGCCAGCAGTTACTCGGAACAGTACACCGGGGAGCTGTTTTTT
TRBV13	few	12	NA	TRBJ2-7	CASGRAPYEQYF	TGTGCCAGCGGTAGGGCACCCTACGAGCAGTACTTC
TRBV27	NA	14	TRBD2	TRBJ2-1	CATKKREGHDEQFF	TGTGCTACTAAGAAGCGGGAGGGCCATGATGAGCAGTTCTTC
TRBV21-1	NA	17	NA	TRBJ2-7	CASSKFYPGQDTYEQYF	TGTGCCAGCAGCAAATTTTATCCCGGACAGGATACCTACGAGCAGTACTTC
TRBV27	NA	13	NA	TRBJ2-1	CASSSSSYNEQFF	TGTGCCAGCTCCTCAAGCTCCTACAATGAGCAGTTCTTC
TRBV27	NA	17	NA	TRBJ2-1	CASSLWARRDLPYEQFF	TGTGCCAGCAGTTTATGGGCCCGGAGGGATCTTCCCTATGAGCAGTTCTTC
TRBV23-1	NA	23	TRBD1	TRBJ2-5	CASSQSGLKGGQGCTQGWETQYF	TGCGCCAGCAGTCAATCTGGGCTAAAAGGGGGACAGGGGTGCACCCAAGGTTGGGAGACCCAGTACTTC
TRBV2	NA	14	NA	TRBJ1-1	CASQTQGRNTEAFF	TGTGCCAGCCAAACCCAAGGGAGGAACACTGAAGCTTTCTTT
TRBV2	NA	12	NA	TRBJ2-1	CASRPSRSEQFF	TGTGCCAGCAGACCGAGTCGGAGTGAGCAGTTCTTC
TRBV7-9	NA	16	NA	TRBJ2-1	CASTPRGGVAYNEQFF	TGTGCCAGCACCCCCAGGGGGGGAGTTGCCTACAATGAGCAGTTCTTC
TRBV15	once	14	NA	TRBJ2-3	CATSSLGSGDTQYF	TGTGCCACCAGCAGCCTCGGGAGCGGAGATACGCAGTATTTT
TRBV11-2	NA	15	NA	TRBJ2-3	CASSTRQLLTDTQYF	TGTGCCAGCAGCACCCGACAACTACTCACAGATACGCAGTATTTT